Shown below are 10 T cell receptor beta chains from a single sample sequenced in a study of T cell responses to AZD1222 COVID-19 vaccine. Only in-frame clones appear in the TCRdb table, and some are missing; sequencing was by immunoSEQ multiplex PCR. This sample's table reports around 140,000 clones. The sequenced sample was peripheral blood. The receptors were gathered from an adult in good health.

The chain carries TRBV7-8 and TRBJ1-2; D call uncertain. V shed 0 bases and J shed 0 bases, with 14 bases lying between them. Germline V gene lookup returns CDR1 SGHVS and CDR2 FQNEAQ. The CDR3 covers 17 residues. The CDR3 spells CASSLAVSGQTNYGYTF. The CDR3 DNA reads TGTGCCAGCAGCTTAGCTGTCAGTGGGCAGACTAACTATGGCTACACCTTC. The full variable domain, in which reference TRBV7-8 and TRBJ1-2 provide the parts outside the CDR3, is GAGVSQSPRYKVAKRGQDVALRCDPISGHVSLFWYQQALGQGPEFLTYFQNEAQLDKSGLPSDRFFAERPEGSVSTLKIQRTQQEDSAVYLCASSLAVSGQTNYGYTFGSGTRLTVV.

The genes are TRBV12-3 or TRBV12-4 and TRBJ1-2; D is unresolved. V shed 0 bases and J shed 7 bases, with 6 bases lying between them. This CDR3 comprises 12 residues. The CDR3 DNA reads as TGTGCCAGCAGTTTAGCAGCTAGTGGCTACACCTTC. Translated, it gives CASSLAASGYTF.

The chain joins TRBV4-3 to TRBJ1-2; the D is unclear. The CDR3 spans 14 residues. CDR1 is LGHNA, CDR2 YSLEER, per germline. V lost 4 bases and J 1 base, leaving 10 bases between the germline ends. The CDR3 reads CASSPAGLNYGYTF. The DNA of the CDR3 is TGCGCCAGCAGCCCCGCCGGGCTTAACTATGGCTACACCTTC.

The rearrangement joins TRBV19 to TRBJ2-5; D is perhaps TRBD1 (6 bases). The CDR3 has 13 amino acids. Germline lookup yields CDR1 LNHDA and CDR2 SQIVND (reference sequence). Trimming removed 5 bases at V and 4 bases at J, with 11 bases between. The chain's CDR3 is CASSSRGGETQYF. CDR3 nucleotides: TGTGCCAGTAGTTCCAGGGGTGGAGAGACCCAGTACTTC.

V gene TRBV7-9 combines with J gene TRBJ2-7, with D unresolved. Germline V gene sequence: CDR1 SEHNR, CDR2 FQNEAQ (reference sequence). Trimming removed 3 bases from V and 1 base from J, with 13 bases in between. This CDR3 is built from 15 residues. The CDR3 DNA follows: TGTGCCAGCAGCTTTGGTCAAGCCCCGTCCTACGAGCAGTACTTC. It specifies CASSFGQAPSYEQYF.

The chain links TRBV19 to TRBJ2-5; 8 bases align to TRBD1. CDR3 length: 12 residues. J lost 2 bases, V lost 10 bases, and 3 bases had no gene match. CDR1 and CDR2 from the germline V gene are LNHDA and SQIVND (reference sequence). The CDR3 reads CANDRGQETQYF. The CDR3 bases are TGTGCCAACGACAGGGGACAAGAGACCCAGTACTTC.

The CDR3 protein is CATSRPNQPQHF. DNA of the CDR3: TGTGCCACCAGCAGGCCCAATCAGCCCCAGCATTTT. The rearrangement uses TRBV15 and TRBJ1-5; D remains ambiguous. The CDR3 sequence is 12 residues long. V was pared by 3 bases and J by 3 bases, with 3 bases between. Per the germline V gene, CDR1 is LNHNV and CDR2 is YYDKDF (reference sequence).

The J gene is TRBJ1-4, the V gene TRBV7-2, with D unresolved. The CDR3 is made up of 15 amino acids. V was shortened by 2 bases and J by 0 bases, with 7 bases between the two germline ends. Germline CDR1 reads SGHTA; CDR2 reads FQGNSA. In nucleotides, the CDR3 is TGTGCCAGCAGCTTAATCCGGGCAACTAATGAAAAACTGTTTTTT. Translating it yields CASSLIRATNEKLFF.

The chain combines TRBV21-1 with TRBJ2-4. TRBV21-1 is tagged as a pseudogene. The CDR3 covers 14 residues. Here the CDR3 reads CASSKAVSKNIQYF. In DNA form, the CDR3 reads TGTGCCAGCAGCAAAGCGGTGTCCAAAAACATTCAGTACTTC.

The V call is TRBV6-2 or TRBV6-3, the J call TRBJ2-2, with D uncertain. Trimming stripped 0 bases from V and 0 bases from J, with 11 bases between. CDR1 and CDR2 from the germline V gene are MNHEY and SVGEGT. This CDR3 spans 17 amino acids. CDR3: CASSYSILSANTGELFF. CDR3 nucleotides: TGTGCCAGCAGTTACTCGATTCTCAGTGCGAACACCGGGGAGCTGTTTTTT.